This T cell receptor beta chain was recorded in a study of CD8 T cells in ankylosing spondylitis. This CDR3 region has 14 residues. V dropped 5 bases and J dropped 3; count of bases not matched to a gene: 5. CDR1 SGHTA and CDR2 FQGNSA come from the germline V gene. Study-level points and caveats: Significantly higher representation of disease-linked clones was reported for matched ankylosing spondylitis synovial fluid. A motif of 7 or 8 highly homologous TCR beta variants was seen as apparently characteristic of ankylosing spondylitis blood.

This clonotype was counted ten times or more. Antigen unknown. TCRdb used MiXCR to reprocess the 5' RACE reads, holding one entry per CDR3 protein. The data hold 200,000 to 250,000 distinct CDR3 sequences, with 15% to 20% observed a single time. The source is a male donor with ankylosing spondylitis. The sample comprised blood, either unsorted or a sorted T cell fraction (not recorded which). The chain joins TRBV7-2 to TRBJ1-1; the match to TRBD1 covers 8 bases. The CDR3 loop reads CASSKTGGYTEAFF. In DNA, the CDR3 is TGTGCCAGCAGCAAAACAGGGGGGTACACTGAAGCTTTCTTT.